This passage covers 27 T cell receptor beta chains from one sample sequenced in a study of T cell responses to AZD1222 COVID-19 vaccine. Generated by immunoSEQ multiplex PCR, the TCRdb table keeps only in-frame clones and is missing some. The sample contains 90,000 to 120,000 clones, 87% of which appear only once. The sample consisted of peripheral blood, taken on day 0 of AZD1222 vaccination. The receptors shown here come from an adult in good health.

The V gene is TRBV5-5, the J gene TRBJ2-2; D call uncertain. This CDR3 is 15 amino acids long. CDR1 and CDR2 from the germline V gene are SGHKS and YYEKEE (reference sequence). The V gene lost 3 bases and the J gene lost 4 bases, with 13 bases spanning the gap. CDR3 residues: CASSSGGLGTGELFF. In DNA form, the CDR3 reads TGTGCCAGCAGCTCGGGTGGCCTGGGCACCGGGGAGCTGTTTTTT.

Comments on this clone: Other DNA variants within this sample encode the same CDR3. The chain employs TRBV7-2 and TRBJ2-3, with 13 bases identical to TRBD2. Germline loops: CDR1 SGHTA, CDR2 FQGNSA. Trimming took 2 bases from V and 6 from J; bases not matched to a gene: 2. This CDR3 region has 15 residues. Here the CDR3 DNA reads TGTGCCAGCAGCTTAACTAGCGGGAGGGCCGATACGCAGTATTTT. Translation gives CASSLTSGRADTQYF.

This sequence joins TRBV6-4 and TRBJ2-1; 7 positions match TRBD2. This CDR3 spans 15 amino acids. The germline V gene has CDR1 MRHNA and CDR2 SNTAGT. Losses at the gene ends were 3 bases for V and 3 bases for J; bases not matched to a gene: 5. The CDR3 here is CASSEKASGYNEQFF. CDR3 in DNA: TGTGCCAGCAGTGAAAAAGCTAGCGGCTACAATGAGCAGTTCTTC.

This chain connects TRBV4-1 to TRBJ2-5, with no clear D. Trimming took off 3 bases at V and 4 bases at J, with 12 bases between the two ends. CDR3 size: 14 residues. Germline values: CDR1 MGHRA, CDR2 YSYEKL. The CDR3 DNA follows: TGCGCCAGCAGCCAGGTTGGGGATCGAGAGACCCAGTACTTC. Its protein is CASSQVGDRETQYF.

V gene TRBV19 combines with J gene TRBJ2-1; the D is unclear. CDR3 length: 13 amino acids. The germline V gene has CDR1 LNHDA and CDR2 SQIVND (reference sequence). The V gene lost 7 bases and the J gene lost 0 bases, with 7 bases spanning the gap. The CDR3 spells CASTEPSYNEQFF. The CDR3, as DNA: TGTGCCAGTACAGAACCCTCCTACAATGAGCAGTTCTTC.

V usage is TRBV27 and J usage is TRBJ2-3, with 9 bases that match TRBD1. Germline-derived CDR1 and CDR2 are MNHEY and SMNVEV (reference sequence). V dropped 3 bases and J dropped 2; count of bases not matched to a gene: 6. The CDR3 has 16 amino acids. In nucleotides, the CDR3 is TGTGCCAGCAGTTTTGGACAGGGGTTTGCCACAGATACGCAGTATTTT. This codes for CASSFGQGFATDTQYF.

This clone showed up just once. The gene calls are TRBV6-2 or TRBV6-3 and TRBJ2-7, with D possibly called TRBD1 or TRBD2 (6 bases each). The germline gives CDR1 MNHEY, CDR2 SVGEGT. Trimming removed 2 bases at V and 1 base at J, with 9 bases between. The CDR3 consists of 14 residues. The CDR3 is CASSYGGHSYEQYF. Here the CDR3 DNA reads TGTGCCAGCAGTTACGGGGGGCATTCCTACGAGCAGTACTTC.

The V gene is TRBV6-6, the J gene TRBJ1-5, with D unclear. The V end lost 2 bases, the J end lost 1 base, and 9 bases lay between the germline ends. The CDR3 sequence is 15 residues long. Germline assignment: CDR1 MNHNY and CDR2 SVGAGI (reference sequence). The CDR3 region is CASSYGRPSNQPQHF. CDR3 sequence (DNA): TGTGCCAGCAGTTACGGCAGACCGAGCAATCAGCCCCAGCATTTT.

The V and J genes are TRBV18 and TRBJ2-1, with 8 positions matching TRBD2. V was pared by 3 bases and J by 9 bases, with 10 bases of the junction left unmatched. Germline CDR1 is KGHSH and CDR2 is LQKENI. This CDR3 spans 15 amino acids. The CDR3 nucleotides read TGTGCCAGCTCACCCACCGGGACTAGTATTGGTGAGCAGTTCTTC. This translates into CASSPTGTSIGEQFF.

The V and J genes are TRBV4-3 and TRBJ2-1; D tentatively reads TRBD1 or TRBD2 (6 bases each). The length of the CDR3 is 17 residues. The germline V and J ends were trimmed by 0 bases and 8 bases, with 20 bases remaining between them. Germline V gives CDR1 LGHNA, CDR2 YSLEER. For the CDR3, the DNA is TGCGCCAGCAGCCAAGATAATCTGGGGGGCGAAAGCGATGAGCAGTTCTTC. It translates to CASSQDNLGGESDEQFF.

This clone was seen a single time. The chain combines TRBV10-3 with TRBJ2-1; possibly TRBD2 for D (6 bases). The CDR3 has 16 amino acids. V was pared by 3 bases and J by 5 bases, with 17 bases between. Germline V gives CDR1 ENHRY, CDR2 SYGVKD. The CDR3 protein is CAISETGTGGHNEQFF. Written as DNA, the CDR3 is TGTGCCATCAGTGAAACCGGGACTGGAGGACACAATGAGCAGTTCTTC.

The chain carries TRBV21-1 and TRBJ1-6; the DNA was not compared with TRBD1, the D call given in the table. TRBV21-1 is a recognized pseudogene. The CDR3 is 17 residues long. CDR3 loop: CASSKVGDSSYNSPLHF. For the CDR3, the DNA is TGTGCCAGCAGCAAAGTGGGGGACAGCTCCTATAATTCACCCCTCCACTTT.

The rearrangement links TRBV3-1 (or the pseudogene TRBV3-2) to TRBJ2-5; D is ambiguous. This CDR3 has 13 amino acids. Trimming took 6 bases from V and 1 from J, leaving 9 bases between them. CDR1 is LGHDT, CDR2 YNNKEL, per germline (reference sequence). The CDR3 DNA reads TGTGCCAGCAGGATCTTGGGCCAAGAGACCCAGTACTTC. Translated: CASRILGQETQYF.

This clone was recorded only once. V is TRBV9 and J is TRBJ1-3, with a weak D call TRBD1 (6 bases). The germline gives CDR1 SGDLS, CDR2 YYNGEE. Trimming removed 4 bases from V and 2 bases from J, with 13 bases in between. The CDR3 contains 15 residues. CDR3 loop: CASSTGTLAGNTIYF. The CDR3 nucleotides are TGTGCCAGCAGCACTGGGACATTGGCTGGAAACACCATATATTTT.

The genes are TRBV5-1 and TRBJ1-4; no reliable D call. Germline CDR1 and CDR2: SGHRS and YFSETQ. This CDR3 has 15 residues. V lost 1 base to trimming and J lost 1 base, with 8 bases between them. CDR3 amino acids: CASSLRWGTNEKLFF. DNA for the CDR3: TGCGCCAGCAGCTTGAGATGGGGAACTAATGAAAAACTGTTTTTT.

The chain combines TRBV19 with TRBJ2-1, with D perhaps matching TRBD2 (7 bases). Germline CDR1 is LNHDA and CDR2 is SQIVND (reference sequence). The CDR3 has 16 residues. Trimming left V 6 bases short and J 4 bases short, with 19 bases between. The CDR3, as DNA: TGTGCCAGTAGAGAGGGGGGGGAACCATCTTACAATGAGCAGTTCTTC. Translated: CASREGGEPSYNEQFF.

The chain links TRBV30 to TRBJ2-1; 7 bases fit TRBD1. Germline V lookup: CDR1 GTSNPN, CDR2 SVGIG (reference sequence). Trimming at V came to 0 bases and at J to 7 bases, leaving 9 bases not matched to a gene. The CDR3 is 15 amino acids. This CDR3 is CAWSVGTGDWNEQFF. The CDR3 DNA follows: TGTGCCTGGAGTGTGGGAACAGGGGATTGGAATGAGCAGTTCTTC.

As concerns this clone: In the same sample, other DNA sequences code for this CDR3. The genes are TRBV27 and TRBJ1-5; D call uncertain. Germline values: CDR1 MNHEY, CDR2 SMNVEV (reference sequence). V dropped 5 bases and J dropped 4 bases, with 9 bases sitting between them. The CDR3 is 13 residues long. DNA for the CDR3: TGTGCCAGCAGTCTGGGGAGAAATCAGCCCCAGCATTTT. Translated: CASSLGRNQPQHF.

The chain couples TRBV5-6 to TRBJ1-2; 7 bases agree with TRBD1. V lost 0 bases and J lost 6; bases outside the gene matches: 2. Per germline, CDR1 SGHDT and CDR2 YYEEEE. This CDR3 spans 13 amino acids. CDR3 in DNA: TGTGCCAGCAGCTTGGACAGGGGAGATGGCTACACCTTC. Translation gives CASSLDRGDGYTF.

The chain combines TRBV27 with TRBJ1-4; D ambiguous. Germline CDR1 is MNHEY and CDR2 is SMNVEV (reference sequence). The CDR3 extends over 14 amino acids. Trimming stripped 5 bases from V and 10 bases from J, with 17 bases between. CDR3 sequence: CASSPAVGVGKLFF. The CDR3, as DNA: TGTGCCAGCAGTCCTGCGGTCGGAGTGGGAAAACTGTTTTTT.

The chain uses TRBV7-2 and TRBJ2-5, with 10 bases fitting TRBD2. Looked up from germline, CDR1 is SGHTA and CDR2 is FQGNSA. Trimming at V came to 9 bases and at J to 2 bases, leaving 6 bases not matched to a gene. CDR3 length: 14 residues. CDR3: CASSSGGRQETQYF. The CDR3 coding sequence is TGTGCCAGTTCTAGCGGGGGCCGTCAAGAGACCCAGTACTTC. The variable domain in full, completed from reference TRBV7-2 and TRBJ2-5, reads GAGVSQSPSNKVTEKGKDVELRCDPISGHTALYWYRQSLGQGLEFLIYFQGNSAPDKSGLPSDRFSAERTGGSVSTLTIQRTQQEDSAVYLCASSSGGRQETQYFGPGTRLLVL.

Concerning this clone itself: Possible read error: a much larger clone is one base away. The chain joins TRBV5-5 to TRBJ1-1; D not resolved. Germline loops: CDR1 SGHKS, CDR2 YYEKEE (reference sequence). The CDR3 extends over 11 amino acids. This CDR3 is CASSLNAEAFF. The CDR3 region has the DNA TGTGCCAGCAGCTTGAACGCTGAAGCTTTCTTT.

The chain links TRBV19 to TRBJ1-2, with 9 positions matching TRBD1. Germline loops: CDR1 LNHDA, CDR2 SQIVND (reference sequence). The CDR3 contains 12 residues. Trimming took 6 bases from V and 8 from J; bases not matched to a gene: 4. CDR3 sequence (DNA): TGTGCCAGTAGCACCGGGACAGGGGGCTACACCTTC. This codes for CASSTGTGGYTF.

V usage is TRBV5-8 and J usage is TRBJ2-5, with 7 bases fitting TRBD1. V lost 4 bases to trimming and J lost 5 bases; unmatched junction nucleotides: 5. The V gene's germline CDR1 is SGHTS and CDR2 YDEGEE. This CDR3 contains 13 residues. The chain's CDR3 is CASSRDSDETQYF. The CDR3 DNA follows: TGTGCCAGCAGCCGGGACAGTGACGAGACCCAGTACTTC. Combining the CDR3 with reference TRBV5-8 and TRBJ2-5 gives the whole variable domain EAGVTQSPTHLIKTRGQQATLRCSPISGHTSVYWYQQALGLGLQFLLWYDEGEERNRGNFPPRFSGRQFPNYSSELNVNALELEDSALYLCASSRDSDETQYFGPGTRLLVL.

CDR3 residues: CASSEGSGNTEAFF. The CDR3 DNA reads as TGTGCCAGCAGTGAGGGCAGCGGCAACACTGAAGCTTTCTTT. The chain has TRBV6-1 and TRBJ1-1; D not certain. The CDR3 has 14 amino acids. V was clipped by 3 bases and J by 2 bases, with 10 bases between them. Per germline, CDR1 MNHNS and CDR2 SASEGT.

The V call is TRBV14, the J call TRBJ2-7, with D perhaps TRBD1 (6 bases). CDR1 and CDR2 from the germline V gene are SGHDN and FVKESK. CDR3 length: 14 residues. Trimming removed 8 bases at V and 2 bases at J, with 16 bases between. The CDR3: CASGRTVEPYEQYF. The CDR3 region has the DNA TGTGCCAGCGGGCGGACAGTAGAACCCTACGAGCAGTACTTC.

The chain employs TRBV7-9 and TRBJ2-1; D unclear. The CDR3 length is 12 residues. The V end was cut by 3 bases, the J end by 6 bases, with 6 bases between. Germline V gene lookup returns CDR1 SEHNR and CDR2 FQNEAQ (reference sequence). The CDR3 loop reads CASSFVANEQFF. CDR3 sequence (DNA): TGTGCCAGCAGCTTTGTAGCCAATGAGCAGTTCTTC. The variable domain in full, completed from reference TRBV7-9 and TRBJ2-1, reads DTGVSQNPRHKITKRGQNVTFRCDPISEHNRLYWYRQTLGQGPEFLTYFQNEAQLEKSRLLSDRFSAERPKGSFSTLEIQRTEQGDSAMYLCASSFVANEQFFGPGTRLTVL.